This TCR beta chain stems from a study of shared clonotypes between healthy human individuals. Study-wide findings and caveats: Apart from blood, nothing was sampled; tissue repertoires likely differ.

Comment on this clone: Antigen specificity is unknown. Other nucleotide sequences from this sample produce the same CDR3.

This CDR3 has 16 residues. Per the germline V gene, CDR1 is KGHSH and CDR2 is LQKENI. J lost 0 bases, V lost 1 base, and 4 bases had no gene match. Data came from immunoSEQ multiplex PCR; TCRdb stores just in-frame clones and leaves some out. Of 1,400,000 or so clones listed, around 98.5% were seen once; the top ten hold about 0.35%. CD4+ cell separation produced CD45RA+ naive and CD45RA-negative memory subsets. This clonotype was obtained from a man aged 25-40 years in good health. Sequences were obtained from naive CD4+ T cells sorted from blood. Subset in this sample: CD45RA+ positively selected. The chain carries TRBV18 and TRBJ2-3, with 7 bases matching TRBD2. DNA of the CDR3: TGTGCCAGCTCACCACGTTCTAGCGGTAGCACAGATACGCAGTATTTT. Residues: CASSPRSSGSTDTQYF.